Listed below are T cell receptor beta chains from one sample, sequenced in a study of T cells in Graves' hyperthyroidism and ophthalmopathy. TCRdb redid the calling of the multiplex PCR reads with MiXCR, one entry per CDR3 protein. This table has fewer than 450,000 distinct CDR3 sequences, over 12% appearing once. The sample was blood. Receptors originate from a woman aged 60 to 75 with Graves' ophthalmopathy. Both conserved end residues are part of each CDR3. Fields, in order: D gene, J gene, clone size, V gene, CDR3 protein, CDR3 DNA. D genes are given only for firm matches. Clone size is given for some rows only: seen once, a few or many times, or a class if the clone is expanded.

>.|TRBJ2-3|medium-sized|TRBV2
CASSNVRIGQLADTQYF
TGTGCCAGCAGTAACGTTAGGATCGGGCAGTTGGCAGATACGCAGTATTTT
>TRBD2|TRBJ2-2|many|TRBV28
CASRPPGLAVTGELFF
TGTGCCAGCAGGCCTCCGGGACTAGCGGTTACCGGGGAGCTGTTTTTT
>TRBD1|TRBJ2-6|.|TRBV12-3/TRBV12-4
CASSYRGAGANVLTF
TGTGCCAGCAGTTACAGGGGGGCTGGGGCCAACGTCCTGACTTTC
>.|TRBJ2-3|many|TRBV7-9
CASSLDKSTDTQYF
TGTGCCAGCAGCTTAGACAAAAGCACAGATACGCAGTATTTT
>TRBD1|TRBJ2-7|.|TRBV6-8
CASLPGQGSREQYF
TGTGCCAGCCTGCCGGGACAGGGATCAAGGGAGCAGTACTTC
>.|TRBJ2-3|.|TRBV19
CASSSSTDSQYF
TGTGCCAGTAGTTCTAGCACAGATTCGCAGTATTTT
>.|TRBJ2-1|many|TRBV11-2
CASSLGQGGGNEQFF
TGTGCCAGCAGCTTAGGGCAGGGGGGAGGTAATGAGCAGTTCTTC
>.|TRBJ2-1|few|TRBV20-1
CSARGVRDVINEQFF
TGCAGTGCCAGGGGGGTGCGGGATGTAATCAATGAGCAGTTCTTC
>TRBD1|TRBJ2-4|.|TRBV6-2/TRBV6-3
CASSYSEDRGDIQYF
TGTGCCAGCAGTTACTCGGAGGACAGGGGGGACATTCAGTACTTC
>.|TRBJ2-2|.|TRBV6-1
CASSGYGTGELFF
TGTGCCAGCTCGGGTTACGGAACCGGGGAGCTGTTTTTT
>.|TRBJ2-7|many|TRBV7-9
CASSPPGAPYEQYF
TGTGCCAGCAGCCCCCCCGGGGCTCCTTACGAGCAGTACTTC
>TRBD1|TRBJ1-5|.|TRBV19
CASKRQGAGQPQHF
TGTGCCAGTAAAAGACAGGGGGCGGGCCAGCCCCAGCATTTT
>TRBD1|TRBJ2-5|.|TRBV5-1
CASSLYDRDEETQYF
TGCGCCAGCAGCTTGTACGACAGGGATGAAGAGACCCAGTACTTC
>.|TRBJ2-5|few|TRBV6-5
CASSYFGRGGETQYF
TGTGCCAGCAGTTACTTTGGGCGGGGTGGAGAGACCCAGTACTTC
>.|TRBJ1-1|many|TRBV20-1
CSASGPTTFTEAFF
TGCAGTGCTAGTGGTCCTACGACTTTCACTGAAGCTTTCTTT
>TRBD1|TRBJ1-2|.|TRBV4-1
CASSSLQGGYGYTF
TGCGCCAGCAGCTCCCTACAGGGGGGCTATGGCTACACCTTC
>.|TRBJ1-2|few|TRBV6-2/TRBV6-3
CASRPTANYGYTF
TGTGCCAGCAGACCTACAGCTAACTATGGCTACACCTTC
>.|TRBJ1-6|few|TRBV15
CATSIPGNSPLHF
TGTGCCACCAGCATTCCTGGGAATTCACCCCTCCACTTT
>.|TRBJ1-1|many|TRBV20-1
CSARGGRENTEAFF
TGCAGTGCTAGAGGGGGTCGTGAGAACACTGAAGCTTTCTTT
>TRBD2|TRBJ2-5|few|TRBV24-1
CATSDQSGGQLETQYF
TGTGCCACCAGTGATCAAAGCGGGGGACAACTAGAGACCCAGTACTTC
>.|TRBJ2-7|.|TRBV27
CASKWGSYSYEQYF
TGTGCCAGCAAATGGGGGTCCTACTCCTACGAGCAGTACTTC
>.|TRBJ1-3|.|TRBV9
CASSVDGRAGNTIYF
TGTGCCAGCAGCGTAGACGGCAGGGCTGGAAACACCATATATTTT
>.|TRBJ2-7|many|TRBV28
CASRPGNSYEQYF
TGTGCCAGCAGACCGGGGAACTCCTACGAGCAGTACTTC
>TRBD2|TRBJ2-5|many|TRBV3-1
CASSQRLAGPPGGETQYF
TGTGCCAGCAGCCAACGTCTAGCGGGCCCCCCGGGCGGAGAGACCCAGTACTTC
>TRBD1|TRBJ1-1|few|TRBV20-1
CSARDTVLGTGDTEAFF
TGCAGTGCTAGAGATACGGTTCTGGGGACAGGGGACACTGAAGCTTTCTTT
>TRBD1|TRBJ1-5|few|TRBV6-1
CASSPRQGAGDQPQHF
TGTGCCAGCAGTCCCCGACAGGGGGCTGGGGATCAGCCCCAGCATTTT
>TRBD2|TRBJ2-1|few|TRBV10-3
CAISKQTSGRAGGNNEQFF
TGTGCCATCAGCAAACAAACTAGCGGGAGGGCCGGGGGCAACAATGAGCAGTTCTTC
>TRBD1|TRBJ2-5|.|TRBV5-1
CASRPQGALETQYF
TGCGCCAGCAGACCCCAGGGGGCATTGGAGACCCAGTACTTC
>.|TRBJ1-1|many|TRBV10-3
CAISEGRGAFF
TGTGCCATCAGTGAGGGACGGGGAGCTTTCTTT
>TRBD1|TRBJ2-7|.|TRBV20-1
CSARDAGQGDYKQYF
TGCAGTGCTAGAGATGCGGGACAGGGTGACTACAAGCAGTACTTC
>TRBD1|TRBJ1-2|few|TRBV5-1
CASSWSTGGDGYTF
TGCGCCAGCAGCTGGTCGACAGGGGGCGATGGCTACACCTTC
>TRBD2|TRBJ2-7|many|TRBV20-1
CSAKRGIAGGYEQYF
TGCAGTGCCAAGAGAGGAATAGCGGGAGGCTACGAGCAGTACTTC
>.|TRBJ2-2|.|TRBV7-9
CASSPGGHTGELFF
TGTGCCAGCAGCCCAGGGGGGCACACCGGGGAGCTGTTTTTT
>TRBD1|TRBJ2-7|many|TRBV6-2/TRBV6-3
CASSYSRGRNEQYF
TGTGCCAGCAGTTACTCGAGGGGGCGAAACGAGCAGTACTTC
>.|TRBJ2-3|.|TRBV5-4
CASSLGAAGGTDTQYF
TGTGCCAGCAGCTTGGGGGCGGCAGGGGGCACAGATACGCAGTATTTT